Listed here is a single T cell receptor (beta chain). The antigen is unknown. Primers for the PCR totalled 60 Vbeta and 13 Jbeta. Method: immunoSEQ multiplex PCR; TCRdb's copy keeps in-frame clones and lacks some. Of roughly 130,000 clones in the sample, about 73% were seen once. The data stem from a study of cytomegalovirus exposure and HLA in healthy donors. Study observations and caveats: A link between a missense DCLRE1C variant and TCR beta V- and J-gene trimming emerged from a later analysis. In an earlier analysis, about 87% or about 30%: the productive usage of most TCR beta V segments.

Germline CDR1 MGHDK, CDR2 SYGVNS. The CDR3 runs to 16 residues. The V end was cut by 0 bases, the J end by 1 base, with 9 bases between. This TCR was sampled from a middle-aged woman in good health and CMV-seropositive. Sample: PBMCs. The chain has TRBV25-1 and TRBJ2-2; weak D call: TRBD1 (5 bases). The CDR3 sequence is CASSEYRVMNTGELFF. The CDR3 coding sequence is TGTGCCAGCAGTGAATACAGGGTTATGAACACCGGGGAGCTGTTTTTT.